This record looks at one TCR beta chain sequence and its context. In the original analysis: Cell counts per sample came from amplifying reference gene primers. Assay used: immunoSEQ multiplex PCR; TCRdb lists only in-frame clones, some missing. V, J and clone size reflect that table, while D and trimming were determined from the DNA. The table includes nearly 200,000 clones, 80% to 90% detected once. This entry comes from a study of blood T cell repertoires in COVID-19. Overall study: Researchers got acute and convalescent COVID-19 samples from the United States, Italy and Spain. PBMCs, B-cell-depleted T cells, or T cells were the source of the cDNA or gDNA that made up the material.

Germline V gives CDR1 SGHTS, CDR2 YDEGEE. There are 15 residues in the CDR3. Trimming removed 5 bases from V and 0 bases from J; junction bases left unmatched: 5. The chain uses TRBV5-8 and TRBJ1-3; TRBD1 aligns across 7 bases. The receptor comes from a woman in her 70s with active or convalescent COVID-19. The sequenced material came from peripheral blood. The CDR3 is CASRYRDSSGNTIYF. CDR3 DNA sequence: TGTGCCAGCAGGTACCGGGACAGCTCTGGAAACACCATATATTTT.